The rows below give T cell receptor beta chains drawn from one sample of a study of vaccination and CD4 T cells after COVID-19. Via MiXCR, TCRdb re-called the PCR reads, giving one row per CDR3 protein. Among approximately 10,000 distinct CDR3 sequences listed, 45% to 50% were seen once. The antigens for these receptors are not known. The sample here was cultured CD4+ T cells from blood, taken after SARS-CoV-2 vaccination. These receptors all come from a human donor with COVID-19. Each CDR3 is given with its conserved first and last residue. The order of the fields is clone size, CDR3 length, V gene, D gene, J gene, CDR3 protein, CDR3 DNA. A D gene is named only where the DNA matches it firmly. Where a row states a size, it is once, few, many or the class of an expanded clone; other rows omit it.

-	16	TRBV7-2	-	TRBJ2-1	CASSERVSDAGNEQFF	TGTGCCAGCAGCGAAAGAGTTTCCGATGCTGGGAATGAGCAGTTCTTC
-	16	TRBV6-4	-	TRBJ2-3	CASKQGTLAPWDTQYF	TGTGCCAGCAAACAGGGGACCCTAGCGCCGTGGGATACGCAGTATTTT
few	12	TRBV6-1	TRBD1	TRBJ1-2	CASRTGAAGYTF	TGTGCCAGCAGAACAGGGGCAGCTGGCTACACCTTC
-	13	TRBV19	-	TRBJ2-3	CASSIRGGDTQYF	TGTGCCAGTAGTATCCGAGGAGGAGATACGCAGTATTTT
few	15	TRBV7-3	-	TRBJ2-3	CASSLTSTSTDTQYF	TGTGCCAGCAGCTTAACTAGCACAAGCACAGATACGCAGTATTTT
-	15	TRBV2	-	TRBJ1-5	CASSFGADSNQPQHF	TGTGCCAGCAGTTTTGGGGCAGACAGCAATCAGCCCCAGCATTTT
-	21	TRBV15	-	TRBJ1-6	CATSSNLHDGGAVPYNSPLHF	TGTGCCACCAGCAGTAACCTCCACGATGGGGGGGCAGTCCCCTATAATTCACCCCTCCACTTT
once	15	TRBV7-3	TRBD2	TRBJ2-7	CASSRGGGDHYEQYF	TGTGCTAGCAGCCGGGGTGGGGGGGACCACTACGAGCAGTACTTC
-	17	TRBV20-1	-	TRBJ2-2	CSARDRVRGVNTGELFF	TGCAGTGCTAGAGATCGTGTTAGAGGAGTCAACACCGGGGAGCTGTTTTTT
few	15	TRBV6-5	-	TRBJ1-1	CASSSPQGRDTEAFF	TGTGCCAGCAGTTCCCCCCAGGGTCGGGACACTGAAGCTTTCTTT
few	16	TRBV7-2	TRBD2	TRBJ2-7	CASSLAKRGGTYEQYF	TGTGCCAGCAGCTTAGCGAAGCGGGGGGGAACCTACGAGCAGTACTTC
few	17	TRBV7-8	-	TRBJ1-2	CASSLIGGVKVGDGYTF	TGTGCCAGCAGCTTAATCGGGGGCGTAAAGGTCGGAGATGGCTACACCTTC
-	15	TRBV10-1	-	TRBJ2-1	CASSESTGSYNEQFF	TGCGCCAGCAGTGAGTCGACAGGTTCCTACAATGAGCAGTTCTTC
-	14	TRBV27	TRBD1	TRBJ1-1	CASSPGTGVTEAFF	TGTGCCAGCAGCCCCGGGACAGGGGTTACTGAAGCTTTCTTT
-	13	TRBV20-1	-	TRBJ1-4	CSAAGWRDEKLFF	TGCAGTGCTGCGGGGTGGCGCGATGAAAAACTGTTTTTT
-	16	TRBV20-1	TRBD1	TRBJ1-3	CSATPRTGLSGNTIYF	TGCAGTGCTACGCCTAGGACAGGCCTCTCTGGAAACACCATATATTTT